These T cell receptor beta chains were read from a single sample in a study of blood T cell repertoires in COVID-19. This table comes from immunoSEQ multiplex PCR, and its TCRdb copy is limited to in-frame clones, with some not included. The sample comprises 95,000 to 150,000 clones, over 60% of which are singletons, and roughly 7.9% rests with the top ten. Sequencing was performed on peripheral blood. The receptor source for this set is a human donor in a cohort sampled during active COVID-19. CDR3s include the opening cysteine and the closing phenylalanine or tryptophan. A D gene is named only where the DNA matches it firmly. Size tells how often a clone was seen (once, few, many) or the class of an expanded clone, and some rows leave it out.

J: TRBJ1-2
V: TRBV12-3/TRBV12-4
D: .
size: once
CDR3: CASSFLQSYGYTF
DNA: TGTGCCAGCAGTTTCTTACAGAGCTATGGCTACACCTTC

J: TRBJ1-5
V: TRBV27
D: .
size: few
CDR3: CASSLQQVLHRPQHF
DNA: TGTGCCAGCAGTTTACAACAGGTCCTTCATCGACCCCAGCATTTT

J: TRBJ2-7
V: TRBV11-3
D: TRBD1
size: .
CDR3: CASSSGQSYEQYF
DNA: TGTGCCAGCAGCTCGGGACAGTCCTACGAGCAGTACTTC

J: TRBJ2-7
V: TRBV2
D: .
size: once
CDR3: CASILRLNLAYEQYF
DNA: TGTGCCAGCATTCTAAGACTAAATTTGGCCTACGAGCAGTACTTC

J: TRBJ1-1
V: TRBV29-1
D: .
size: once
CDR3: CSVEDSVTGAVGAFF
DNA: TGCAGCGTTGAAGATTCGGTTACAGGAGCCGTCGGAGCTTTCTTT

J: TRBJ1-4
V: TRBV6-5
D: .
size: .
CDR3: CASSYVAGANEKLFF
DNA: TGTGCCAGCAGTTATGTGGCAGGGGCTAATGAAAAACTGTTTTTT

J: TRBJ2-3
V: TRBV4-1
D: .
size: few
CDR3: CASSYSGTGADTQYF
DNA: TGCGCCAGCAGCTATAGCGGAACGGGAGCAGATACGCAGTATTTT

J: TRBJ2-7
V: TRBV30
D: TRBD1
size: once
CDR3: CAWETGTGLNEQYF
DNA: TGTGCCTGGGAAACCGGGACAGGGTTAAACGAGCAGTACTTC

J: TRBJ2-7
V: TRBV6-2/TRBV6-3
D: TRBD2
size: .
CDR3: CASSHSGSSYEQYF
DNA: TGTGCCAGCAGTCATAGCGGGAGTTCCTACGAGCAGTACTTC

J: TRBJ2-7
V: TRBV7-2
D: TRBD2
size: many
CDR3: CASSLEAGAVYEQYF
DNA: TGTGCCAGCAGCTTAGAAGCGGGGGCGGTGTACGAGCAGTACTTC

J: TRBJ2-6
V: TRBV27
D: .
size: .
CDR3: CASSLSFSGANVLTF
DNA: TGTGCCAGCAGTTTGTCCTTCTCTGGGGCCAACGTCCTGACTTTC

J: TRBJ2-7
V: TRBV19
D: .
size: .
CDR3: CASSTHRGYYEQYF
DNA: TGTGCCAGTAGTACACACCGGGGGTACTACGAGCAGTACTTC

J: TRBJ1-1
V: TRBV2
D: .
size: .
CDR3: CASSESVLTEAFF
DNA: TGTGCCAGCAGTGAATCGGTTTTGACTGAAGCTTTCTTT

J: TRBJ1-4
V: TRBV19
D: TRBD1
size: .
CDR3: CASSLFPGQGKEKLFF
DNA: TGTGCCAGTAGTCTCTTCCCGGGACAGGGAAAGGAAAAACTGTTTTTT

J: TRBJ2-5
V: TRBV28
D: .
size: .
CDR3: CATSSGHSQETQYF
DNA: TGTGCCACCTCATCGGGACACAGCCAAGAGACCCAGTACTTC

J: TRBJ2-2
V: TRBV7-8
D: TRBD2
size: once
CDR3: CASSLGGGRHTGELFF
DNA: TGTGCCAGCAGCTTAGGGGGGGGACGGCACACCGGGGAGCTGTTTTTT

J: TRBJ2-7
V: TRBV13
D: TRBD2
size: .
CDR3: CASSFWREGHHEQYF
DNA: TGTGCCAGCAGCTTCTGGAGGGAGGGGCACCACGAGCAGTACTTC

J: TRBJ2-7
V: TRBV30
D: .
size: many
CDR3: CAWSLGQTYEQYF
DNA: TGTGCCTGGAGTCTCGGACAGACCTACGAGCAGTACTTC

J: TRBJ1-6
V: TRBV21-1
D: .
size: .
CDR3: CASSKAYPSPRDRVSSPLHF
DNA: TGTGCCAGCAGCAAAGCGTATCCCTCCCCCCGGGACAGGGTAAGTTCACCCCTCCACTTT

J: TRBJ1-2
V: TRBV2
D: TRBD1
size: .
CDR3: CASSVPGQGGGYTF
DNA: TGTGCCAGCAGTGTTCCGGGACAGGGAGGCGGCTACACCTTC

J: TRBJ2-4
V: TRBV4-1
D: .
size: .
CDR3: CASSQDPHLDRSQYF
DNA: TGCGCCAGCAGCCAAGATCCCCACCTCGACAGGTCTCAATACTTC

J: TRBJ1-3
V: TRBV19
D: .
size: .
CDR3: CASSIPGGTSGNTIYF
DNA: TGTGCCAGTAGTATTCCCGGAGGCACCTCTGGAAACACCATATATTTT

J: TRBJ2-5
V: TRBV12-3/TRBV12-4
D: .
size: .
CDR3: CASSLRGQETQYF
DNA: TGTGCCAGCAGTCTCCGCGGACAAGAGACCCAGTACTTC

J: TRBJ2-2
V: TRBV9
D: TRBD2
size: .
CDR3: CASSPGTSPTTGELFF
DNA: TGTGCCAGCAGCCCGGGGACTAGCCCTACAACGGGGGAGCTGTTTTTT

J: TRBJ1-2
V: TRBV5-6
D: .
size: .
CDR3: CASSLSGLINYGYTF
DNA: TGTGCCAGCAGCTTGTCAGGGCTTATTAACTATGGCTACACCTTC

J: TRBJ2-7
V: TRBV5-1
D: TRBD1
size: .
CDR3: CASSLDPDRDPYEQYF
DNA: TGCGCCAGCAGCTTGGACCCCGACAGGGACCCCTACGAGCAGTACTTC